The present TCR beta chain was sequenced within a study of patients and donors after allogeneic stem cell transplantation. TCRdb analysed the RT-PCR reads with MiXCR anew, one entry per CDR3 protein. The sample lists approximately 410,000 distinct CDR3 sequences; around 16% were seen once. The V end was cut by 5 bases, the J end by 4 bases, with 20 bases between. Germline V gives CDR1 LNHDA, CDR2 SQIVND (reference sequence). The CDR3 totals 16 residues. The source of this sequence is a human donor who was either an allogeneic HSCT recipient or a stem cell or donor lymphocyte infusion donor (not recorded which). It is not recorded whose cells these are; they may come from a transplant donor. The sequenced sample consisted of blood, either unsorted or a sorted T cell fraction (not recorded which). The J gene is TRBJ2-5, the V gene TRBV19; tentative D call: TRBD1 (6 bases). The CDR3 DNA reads TGTGCCAGTAGTGCCAATCTCCCAGGGGCCCCAGAGACCCAGTACTTC. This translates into CASSANLPGAPETQYF.